Listed below are T cell receptor beta chains from one sample, sequenced in a study of beta chain features in type 1 diabetes. Only in-frame clones appear in the TCRdb table, and some are missing; sequencing was by immunoSEQ multiplex PCR. The data hold over 15,000 clones, with roughly 44% observed a single time. Material for sequencing was stem cell memory CD4+ T cells from blood. The receptors come from a woman in her 40s in good health. The CDR3 runs from the conserved cysteine through the conserved F or W. A D gene is named only where the DNA matches it firmly. Expanded clones are given a class, and other clones once, few, many or no size at all.

DNA: TGTGCCAGCAGCTTGGGGACCAGGGTCCGCTCTGGAAACACCATATATTTT
CDR3: CASSLGTRVRSGNTIYF
V: TRBV5-4
size: few
D: -
J: TRBJ1-3

DNA: TGTGCCAGCAGCACCTTCAGGGGATCAAGTTTTGTAGCGCAGTATTTT
CDR3: CASSTFRGSSFVAQYF
V: TRBV6-6
size: -
D: -
J: TRBJ2-3

DNA: TGTGTCAGCAGCCACCGGACAGGATTGAACACTGAAGCTTTCTTT
CDR3: CVSSHRTGLNTEAFF
V: TRBV14
size: few
D: TRBD1
J: TRBJ1-1

DNA: TGTGCCAGCAGCTTTTCCAAGCTTTCCTGGGAGCAGTACTTC
CDR3: CASSFSKLSWEQYF
V: TRBV7-2
size: -
D: -
J: TRBJ2-7

DNA: TGTGCCAGCAGTGTCGGGACAGGGCGGAAGGAAGAGACCCAGTACTTC
CDR3: CASSVGTGRKEETQYF
V: TRBV2
size: -
D: TRBD1
J: TRBJ2-5

DNA: TGCGCCAGCAGCCACCTTGGACAGCTGAAGGGCTACACCTTC
CDR3: CASSHLGQLKGYTF
V: TRBV4-1
size: -
D: -
J: TRBJ1-2

DNA: TGTGCCAGCAGCCCGCCACAGGGGCTTAATGAAAAACTGTTTTTT
CDR3: CASSPPQGLNEKLFF
V: TRBV11-2
size: -
D: TRBD1
J: TRBJ1-4

DNA: TGTGCCAGTAGTATGCGATTAGCGGGAAAACAAGAGACCCAGTACTTC
CDR3: CASSMRLAGKQETQYF
V: TRBV19
size: few
D: TRBD2
J: TRBJ2-5

DNA: TGTGCCTCGGGGGGATCCCAAGAGACCCAGTACTTC
CDR3: CASGGSQETQYF
V: TRBV10-3
size: few
D: TRBD2
J: TRBJ2-5

DNA: TGTGCCATCCAAACCAGGACAGAGATGAACACCGGGGAGCTGTTTTTT
CDR3: CAIQTRTEMNTGELFF
V: TRBV10-3
size: -
D: -
J: TRBJ2-2

DNA: TGTGCCAGCAGTGACCCTCTACAGGGGGCTGTTTTCACTGAAGCTTTCTTT
CDR3: CASSDPLQGAVFTEAFF
V: TRBV6-4
size: once
D: TRBD1
J: TRBJ1-1

DNA: TGCGCCAGCAGTGAGGTAGCGGGGGTTATGCATACGCAGTATTTT
CDR3: CASSEVAGVMHTQYF
V: TRBV10-1
size: -
D: TRBD2
J: TRBJ2-3

DNA: TGCAGCGTTGAGACAGGACCTAGGGCCTACGAGCAGTACTTC
CDR3: CSVETGPRAYEQYF
V: TRBV29-1
size: -
D: -
J: TRBJ2-7

DNA: TGCGCCAGCAGCTTCCAAGGCGGGGGAATCACAGATACGCAGTATTTT
CDR3: CASSFQGGGITDTQYF
V: TRBV5-1
size: -
D: TRBD2
J: TRBJ2-3

DNA: TGTGCCACCAGCAGAGACAGCTCTGGAAACACCATATATTTT
CDR3: CATSRDSSGNTIYF
V: TRBV15
size: few
D: -
J: TRBJ1-3

DNA: TGTGCCAGCAGTTTAGGCCCAGGGGGCGCTAGGACAGATACGCAGTATTTT
CDR3: CASSLGPGGARTDTQYF
V: TRBV27
size: -
D: TRBD1
J: TRBJ2-3

DNA: TGCGCCAGCGAACTAGCGGGGGGGCCGAGGAATGAGCAGTTCTTC
CDR3: CASELAGGPRNEQFF
V: TRBV5-1
size: -
D: TRBD2
J: TRBJ2-1

DNA: TGCGCCAGCAGCCTCCCAGGGGAGGGCAGCTGGACTAATGAAAAACTGTTTTTT
CDR3: CASSLPGEGSWTNEKLFF
V: TRBV4-1
size: once
D: -
J: TRBJ1-4

DNA: TGTGCCAGCAGTGTGCAGGGGAGCTCCTACAATGAGCAGTTCTTC
CDR3: CASSVQGSSYNEQFF
V: TRBV2
size: -
D: -
J: TRBJ2-1

DNA: TGCGCCAGCAGCTCCAGTCCTAGCGGTCAAGAGACCCAGTACTTC
CDR3: CASSSSPSGQETQYF
V: TRBV5-1
size: -
D: TRBD2
J: TRBJ2-5

DNA: TGTGCCAGCTCACCACGTGAGGTCGGGGAGCTGTTTTTT
CDR3: CASSPREVGELFF
V: TRBV18
size: -
D: -
J: TRBJ2-2

DNA: TGTGCCAGCAGCGCGGGGGCTCCGGGTAACACCATATATTTT
CDR3: CASSAGAPGNTIYF
V: TRBV5-6
size: few
D: -
J: TRBJ1-3

DNA: TGTGCCAGCAGTGTGACAGGGGCGACGACTGAAGCTTTCTTT
CDR3: CASSVTGATTEAFF
V: TRBV6-1
size: -
D: TRBD1
J: TRBJ1-1

DNA: TGTGCCATCAGTGGGGACAGGTTGAACACCGGGGAGCTGTTTTTT
CDR3: CAISGDRLNTGELFF
V: TRBV10-3
size: -
D: TRBD1
J: TRBJ2-2

DNA: TGTGCCAGCAGCCCACACCCAGATAGCGGCTACACCTTC
CDR3: CASSPHPDSGYTF
V: TRBV11-2
size: -
D: -
J: TRBJ1-2

DNA: TGTGCCAGCAGTTCTGGACAGGGCCCTTACAATGAGCAGTTCTTC
CDR3: CASSSGQGPYNEQFF
V: TRBV6-6
size: few
D: TRBD1
J: TRBJ2-1

DNA: TGTGCCAGCAGTGAAGCGCTTCAGGGGAGGGGAAGAGAGACCCAGTACTTC
CDR3: CASSEALQGRGRETQYF
V: TRBV6-1
size: -
D: -
J: TRBJ2-5

DNA: TGTGCCATCAGTGAGCCCGCGGGGCTCGTCCTGACTTTC
CDR3: CAISEPAGLVLTF
V: TRBV10-3
size: few
D: -
J: TRBJ2-6

DNA: TGTGCCAGCAGTTTAGGTGGCGGGGACGGCTACACCTTC
CDR3: CASSLGGGDGYTF
V: TRBV27
size: few
D: -
J: TRBJ1-2

DNA: TGTGCCAGCGAGACAGTTCCAAGGACAGGATCAAGATCCTACGAGCAGTACTTC
CDR3: CASETVPRTGSRSYEQYF
V: TRBV7-9
size: -
D: TRBD1
J: TRBJ2-7

DNA: TGTGCCAGCAGTACTCAGGGGCCGGGGGAGACCCAGTACTTC
CDR3: CASSTQGPGETQYF
V: TRBV25-1
size: -
D: -
J: TRBJ2-5

DNA: TGTGCCAGCAGCCCCACCAGGGGACAAGGGAACACCATATATTTT
CDR3: CASSPTRGQGNTIYF
V: TRBV14
size: -
D: -
J: TRBJ1-3

DNA: TGTGCCAGCAACCTTAGTAGCGTAACCAGCAATCAGCCCCAGCATTTT
CDR3: CASNLSSVTSNQPQHF
V: TRBV7-3
size: -
D: -
J: TRBJ1-5

DNA: TGTGCCAGCAGTTACCGGGACAGGATCTACGAGCAGTACTTC
CDR3: CASSYRDRIYEQYF
V: TRBV27
size: -
D: TRBD1
J: TRBJ2-7

DNA: TGCAGCGTTGCCGATCGGACAGGGGCGAGGGGCTACACCTTC
CDR3: CSVADRTGARGYTF
V: TRBV29-1
size: few
D: TRBD1
J: TRBJ1-2

DNA: TGTGCCAGCAGCCAATCTACAGGGTACACTGAAGCTTTCTTT
CDR3: CASSQSTGYTEAFF
V: TRBV5-8
size: -
D: -
J: TRBJ1-1

DNA: TGCGCCAGCAGCGTCGGGACTAGCGGGGAGCAGTTCTTC
CDR3: CASSVGTSGEQFF
V: TRBV5-1
size: -
D: TRBD2
J: TRBJ2-1

DNA: TGTGCCAGCAGTCACCGGAGGGACAACTATGGCTACACCTTC
CDR3: CASSHRRDNYGYTF
V: TRBV7-2
size: -
D: -
J: TRBJ1-2

DNA: TGTGCCAGCAGTCTCCGGACTAGCCCAAACTCCTACGAGCAGTACTTC
CDR3: CASSLRTSPNSYEQYF
V: TRBV2
size: few
D: TRBD2
J: TRBJ2-7

DNA: TGTGCCAGCACCTGGGAGGGCTATGGCTACACCTTC
CDR3: CASTWEGYGYTF
V: TRBV6-6
size: few
D: -
J: TRBJ1-2

DNA: TGTGCCAGCAGCTCAATGGACAGGTCCCGTTGGGCGGGGGGGCGGGAGCAGTTCTTC
CDR3: CASSSMDRSRWAGGREQFF
V: TRBV11-2
size: -
D: TRBD2
J: TRBJ2-1

DNA: TGTGCCAGCAGCACCGGGACTAGCGGTTACGAGCAGTACTTC
CDR3: CASSTGTSGYEQYF
V: TRBV7-2
size: once
D: TRBD2
J: TRBJ2-7

DNA: TGCGCCAGCAGCGACGTTAGGAGCGGGGTTATCACAGATACGCAGTATTTT
CDR3: CASSDVRSGVITDTQYF
V: TRBV5-1
size: -
D: TRBD2
J: TRBJ2-3

DNA: TGCAGTGCTCCGGCGGTGGATACGCAGTATTTT
CDR3: CSAPAVDTQYF
V: TRBV20-1
size: once
D: -
J: TRBJ2-3

DNA: TGTGCCATCACCAGTGGGCATCCCACGGGGACTGAAGCTTTCTTT
CDR3: CAITSGHPTGTEAFF
V: TRBV10-3
size: -
D: -
J: TRBJ1-1

DNA: TGTGCCATCAGTGACCAGCGGGGGGACGAGACCCAGTACTTC
CDR3: CAISDQRGDETQYF
V: TRBV10-3
size: -
D: TRBD2
J: TRBJ2-5

DNA: TGTGCCAGCAGTCGAGGACTAGCGGGTACCGGGGAGCTGTTTTTT
CDR3: CASSRGLAGTGELFF
V: TRBV2
size: -
D: TRBD2
J: TRBJ2-2

DNA: TGTGCCAGCAGCTTAGTCTCTCTCGGGGGCTCCTACGAGCAGTACTTC
CDR3: CASSLVSLGGSYEQYF
V: TRBV7-9
size: -
D: -
J: TRBJ2-7

DNA: TGTGCCAGCAGCCCTGAGCGGGGACCTTACAATGAGCAGTTCTTC
CDR3: CASSPERGPYNEQFF
V: TRBV9
size: few
D: TRBD2
J: TRBJ2-1

DNA: TGTGCCAGTAGTATCGAACGGACAGGGCCGAATGAGCAGTTCTTC
CDR3: CASSIERTGPNEQFF
V: TRBV19
size: -
D: TRBD1
J: TRBJ2-1

DNA: TGTGCCAGCTCCAGCGGGGGCAACAGATTAGATACGCAGTATTTT
CDR3: CASSSGGNRLDTQYF
V: TRBV7-9
size: -
D: TRBD2
J: TRBJ2-3